This record concerns one T cell receptor (beta chain) sequence. The data stem from a study of cytomegalovirus exposure and HLA in healthy donors. The PCR contained 60 Vbeta and 13 Jbeta primers. Measured with immunoSEQ multiplex PCR; TCRdb has only the in-frame clones, and not every one. Among some 57,000 clones listed, approximately 52% were seen once. Germline CDR1 reads SGHTA; CDR2 reads FQGNSA. The CDR3 loop spans 15 amino acids. J was trimmed by 6 bases and V by 4 bases; bases with no gene match: 6. The sequence was obtained from a human donor in good health. What was sequenced was PBMCs. The J gene is TRBJ1-4, the V gene TRBV7-2, with 9 bases aligning to TRBD1. The CDR3 spells CASSYSDRGHEKLFF. Written as DNA, the CDR3 is TGTGCCAGCAGCTACTCGGACAGGGGACATGAAAAACTGTTTTTT.